This T cell receptor beta chain was documented in a study of identical twins. The CDR3 totals 16 residues. CDR1 is SGHRS and CDR2 is YFSETQ in the germline V gene. Trimming removed 0 bases at V and 2 bases at J, with 14 bases between. TCRdb re-called the 5' RACE reads through MiXCR, storing one row per CDR3 protein. In the table there are 200,000 or so distinct CDR3 sequences, approximately 16% of which are singletons. This sample was shared with a second study, whose subject was T cells expressing NK-cell markers. That report notes: Of CD8+ T cells, roughly 1.0-7.0% belonged to dominant NKG2C+ clonotypes in 5 to 7 donors.

Sequencing used CD8+ T cells sorted from blood. The chain carries TRBV5-1 and TRBJ1-1; D gene unclear. The source is a woman aged 18-29 years in good health. CDR3 DNA: TGCGCCAGCAGCTTGGAGGGAGCTGGGTTTAACACTGAAGCTTTCTTT. Residues: CASSLEGAGFNTEAFF. Drawing the rest from reference TRBV5-1 and TRBJ1-1, the complete variable domain is KAGVTQTPRYLIKTRGQQVTLSCSPISGHRSVSWYQQTPGQGLQFLFEYFSETQRNKGNFPGRFSGRQFSNSRSEMNVSTLELGDSALYLCASSLEGAGFNTEAFFGQGTRLTVV.